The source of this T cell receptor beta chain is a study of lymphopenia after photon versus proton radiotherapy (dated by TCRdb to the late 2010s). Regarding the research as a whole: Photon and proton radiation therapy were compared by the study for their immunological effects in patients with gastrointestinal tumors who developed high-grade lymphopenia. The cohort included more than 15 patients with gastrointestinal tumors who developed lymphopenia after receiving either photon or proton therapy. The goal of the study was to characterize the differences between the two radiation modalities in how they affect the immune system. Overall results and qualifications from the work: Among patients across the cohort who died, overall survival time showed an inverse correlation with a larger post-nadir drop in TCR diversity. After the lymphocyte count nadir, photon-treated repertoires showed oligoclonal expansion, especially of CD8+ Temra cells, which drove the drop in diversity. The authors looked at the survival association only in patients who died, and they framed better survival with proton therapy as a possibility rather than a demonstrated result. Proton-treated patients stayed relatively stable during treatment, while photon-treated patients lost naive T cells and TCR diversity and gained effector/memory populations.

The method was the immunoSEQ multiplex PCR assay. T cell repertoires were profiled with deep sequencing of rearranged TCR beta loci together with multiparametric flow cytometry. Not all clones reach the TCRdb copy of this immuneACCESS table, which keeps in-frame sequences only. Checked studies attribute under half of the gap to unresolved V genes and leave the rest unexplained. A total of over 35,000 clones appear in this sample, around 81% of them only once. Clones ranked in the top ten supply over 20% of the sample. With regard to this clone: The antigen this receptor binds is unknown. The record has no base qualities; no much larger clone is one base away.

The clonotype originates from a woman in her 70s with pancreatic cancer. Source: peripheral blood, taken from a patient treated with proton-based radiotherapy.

The DNA sequence is TGTGCCAGCAGTTTATCGCCCTGGACAGGGGGTTGGAATGAGCAGTTCTTC. Translated, it reads CASSLSPWTGGWNEQFF. The sequence links TRBV28 to TRBJ2-1, with TRBD1 matching 10 junction bases. The germline V gene provides CDR1 MDHEN and CDR2 SYDVKM. The V end gives up 1 base and the J end 7 bases, leaving 10 bases in the junction not matched to a gene. Its CDR3 holds 17 amino acids, cysteine through phenylalanine. Only CDR3 DNA is held: 51 bases, read in frame from base 1.